This T cell receptor beta chain was identified during a study of cytomegalovirus exposure and HLA in healthy donors. On this clone: Antigen specificity is unknown.

Whole-study results and caveats: Within the approximately 110 validation repertoires, first-cohort TCR clusters tended to co-occur, according to a later analysis. CMV antigen specificity was confirmed in vitro for a few CMV-associated chains. There were around 160 TCR beta chains listed as cytomegalovirus-associated.

Assay used: immunoSEQ multiplex PCR; TCRdb lists only in-frame clones, some missing. The profile shows approximately 150,000 clones, around 90% of them singletons. These donors were members of the roughly 110-subject validation cohort, a group separate from the roughly 670-subject first cohort. The TCR was taken from a woman younger than 30 in good health and CMV-seropositive. The sequencing input was PBMCs.

This chain's CDR3 is CASSLVFSGRAKSSYNEQFF. In DNA form, the CDR3 reads TGTGCCAGCAGCTTAGTTTTTAGCGGGAGGGCCAAGAGCTCCTACAATGAGCAGTTCTTC. The chain couples TRBV7-8 to TRBJ2-1; TRBD2 aligns across 11 bases. The CDR3 has 20 residues. V was clipped by 1 base and J by 0 bases; unmatched bases: 11. The germline CDR1 and CDR2 sequences are SGHVS and FQNEAQ.